This TCR beta chain was documented in a study of T-cell reconstitution after alpha-beta-depleted transplantation in children. This clonotype has only a few counts. Preparation of the TCRbeta library was carried out with unique molecular identifiers. From the PCR reads, TCRdb called clonotypes with MiXCR, one entry per CDR3 protein. Counted here are hundreds of thousands of distinct CDR3 sequences, around 16% occurring once; the ten biggest clones make up approximately 1%. The starting material was PBMCs from the stem cell graft donor, obtained from the stem cell graft. The sequence derives from a human donor who donated a stem cell graft to a child with acute myeloid leukemia.

The CDR3 DNA follows: TGTGCCAGCAGCTTACTAGCGGGGATAGATACGCAGTATTTT. Translating it yields CASSLLAGIDTQYF. The genes are TRBV7-2 and TRBJ2-3; 9 nucleotides agree with TRBD2. The CDR3 covers 14 residues. From germline, CDR1 is SGHTA and CDR2 FQGNSA. V was clipped by 2 bases and J by 5 bases; unmatched bases: 2.